This T cell receptor (beta chain) was profiled in a study of CD8 T cells in Susac syndrome. Study findings and constraints: The CD4+ T cell repertoires that were profiled in Susac syndrome showed no clonal expansion.

As regards this clonotype: Its matching antigen is unknown.

Roughly 0.45 to 1 ug RNA was reverse transcribed with random hexamers. Amplification of TCR beta CDR3 spanned 54 Vbeta and 13 Jbeta via immunoSEQ multiplex PCR. In TCRdb, the immunoSEQ multiplex PCR reads were re-called with MiXCR into one record per CDR3 protein. The table has around 200,000 distinct CDR3 sequences, more than 90% seen once. The CDR3 is 15 amino acids. V lost 5 bases to trimming and J lost 7 bases, with 18 bases between them. Germline lookup yields CDR1 LGHDT and CDR2 YNNKEL (reference sequence). This receptor was identified in a human donor with Susac syndrome. Sequencing used CD4+ T cells from PBMCs. This chain joins TRBV3-1 and TRBJ2-4; either TRBD1 or TRBD2 may supply D (5 bases each). The CDR3 DNA sequence: TGTGCCAGCAGCTCCCGGGACCCAGCTTGGAACATTCAGTACTTC. This gives the protein CASSSRDPAWNIQYF.